The present entry profiles one T cell receptor (beta chain) with its context. The antigen is undetermined. The sequenced fragment ends 3 residues before the CDR3 boundary, so the rest is inferred from the germline J gene. Other DNA variants within this sample encode the same CDR3. The germline gives CDR1 SNHLY, CDR2 FYNNEI. The CDR3 has 13 residues. HPV was found by MY09/MY11 PCR and dot-blot genotyping. The sample is drawn from a study of T cells in women clearing cervical HPV infection. Study-wide background: Cases: HPV16-related CIN3 or worse on histology, 2 invasive cancers. The study, taken as a whole, reports: Repertoire richness, not evenness, was significantly elevated in CIN3+ cases versus controls. Cases carried less TRBV6-7 than controls: about 0.1% versus 0.15%.

The protocol was immunoSEQ multiplex PCR, while the TCRdb copy is restricted to in-frame clones and leaves out a portion. The sample data list 25,000 to 35,000 clones. This TCR came from a woman between 18 and 69 years old with a cervical HPV16 infection that either progressed to CIN3+ or cleared (not recorded which). This chain joins TRBV2 and TRBJ1-1; D gene ambiguous. Sequenced input: blood buffy coat. CDR3 DNA (partial): TGTGCCAGCTGTACATCGAGACAAGAGACC. It translates to CASCTSRQET. The complete CDR3 sequence is CASCTSRQETAFF.